Sequencing of this T cell receptor beta chain was carried out in a study of shared clonotypes between healthy human individuals. Study-level findings and limits: As a rule, naive subsets had a larger estimated richness than memory subsets. It was the non-shared clonotypes that had lower generation probabilities than clonotypes shared by all four donors.

The sample holds a few counts of this clone. Antigen: not known. Libraries were prepared by immunoSEQ multiplex PCR; TCRdb keeps only in-frame clonotypes and omits some of them. The data hold under 2.5 million clones, with about nine tenths observed a single time. The CDR3 consists of 14 residues. The germline gives CDR1 MDHEN, CDR2 SYDVKM. Trimming pared 8 bases from V and 1 base from J, leaving 12 bases between. Memory CD4+ cells were the fraction left after CD45RA+ naive selection. This receptor was identified in a young man in good health. Some clones in this sample may be carry-over from other donors' samples. The V gene is TRBV28, the J gene TRBJ1-5, with a tentative D call TRBD1 (5 bases). Sequencing was performed on naive CD4+ T cells from PBMCs. Stated subset: CD45RA+ positively selected. CDR3 in DNA: TGTGCCAGCCAGATCGGGGGAAGCAATCAGCCCCAGCATTTT. Amino acid sequence: CASQIGGSNQPQHF. Combining the CDR3 with reference TRBV28 and TRBJ1-5 gives the whole variable domain DVKVTQSSRYLVKRTGEKVFLECVQDMDHENMFWYRQDPGLGLRLIYFSYDVKMKEKGDIPEGYSVSREKKERFSLILESASTNQTSMYLCASQIGGSNQPQHFGDGTRLSIL.